This T cell receptor (beta chain) is drawn from a study of blood T cells in healthy people across ages (dated by TCRdb to between 2014 and 2017). Broadly, across the study: Template switching captured roughly one uniquely barcoded TCR beta cDNA molecule per two T cells in model experiments. The study measured age-related changes in TCR beta repertoire diversity using deep sequencing normalized with unique cDNA molecular identifiers. Donors were grouped into four age groups: young (average roughly 16 years), middle-aged (39), aged (approximately 67) and long-lived (just over 80). Donors of different ages were randomly distributed across sequencing lanes to avoid experimental bias. The study analyzed two additional independent replicas of 1 million unique cDNA reads from the same blood draw for two donors, one aged 18 to 29 and one aged 80 or older.

Worth noting for this clonotype: Its antigen has not been determined. No much larger clonotype is one base removed from it; base qualities were not supplied.

Library preparation used 5' RACE. Sequencing was performed on an Illumina HiSeq 2500. A second 7 to 11 cycle PCR used a sample-barcoded 5' primer and a J-beta primer mix. Each TCR beta cDNA molecule received a unique molecular identifier from a template-switch 5' adaptor carrying 12 random nucleotides. Each sample yielded at least 2.5 million CDR3-containing paired-end reads. All of the RNA was converted into first-strand cDNA using the Mint cDNA synthesis kit, with a TRBC-specific oligonucleotide serving as the primer. After uracil-DNA glycosylase treatment, a first 18-cycle PCR used universal primers M1SS and BC2_uni_R on all cDNA. The study's own analysis went as follows. Normalization of each sample was performed by random selection of 1 million high-quality reads, each carrying a distinct molecular identifier. Reads sharing molecular identifiers were discarded rather than binned into consensus sequences. CDR3 identification, clonotype clustering and error correction used MiTCR with a Q25 quality threshold and the strictest error-elimination algorithm. A nonparametric unseen species model with Euler transformation was used to estimate lower-bound total TCR beta diversity. The public sequencing data were trimmed at Q25 with fastp and processed into clonotypes with MiXCR by TCRdb, which kept only in-frame beta chains. Every CDR3 protein is listed once, alongside the most common genes and DNA of its rows. Clone size and V and J calls follow TCRdb, not the original study. The sample yields about 1.8 million distinct CDR3 sequences; 40% to 55% were counted once. 2.1% of the sample lies in the top ten.

Donors were a few dozen systemically healthy Caucasian individuals from Russia aged 6 to 90 years. Each donor gave around 9.9 milliliters of peripheral blood, collected into EDTA-treated Vacutainer tubes. Ficoll-Paque density-gradient centrifugation was used to isolate PBMCs, with at least 7 million per sample. Trizol reagent was used to extract total RNA from the PBMCs, yielding at least 6 micrograms per sample. For every donor, an aliquot of PBMCs went through flow cytometry to measure the percentages of naive CD45RAhigh/CD27high T cells. From cysteine to phenylalanine, the CDR3 is 15 amino acids long. Solely the CDR3 DNA is kept, with 45 bases framed from the first base. Via the germline V gene (reference sequence), CDR1 is DFQATT and CDR2 SNEGSKA. Here V drops 5 bases and J drops 2 bases, and the junction holds 9 bases not matched to any gene. Here is what the overall study found, with its caveats: Observed TCR beta diversity per million T cells fell roughly linearly with age, and a significant reduction was already apparent by age roughly 40. Bulk unsorted PBMC profiling prevented conclusive comparison of naive and antigen-experienced compartments. Donor CMV infection status was unknown, potentially confounding age-related changes in expanded clonotypes. Estimates of total diversity from one million sequenced T cells were regarded as lower bounds and underestimates. Compared with the aged group, the long-lived group had more naive CD4+ T cells, fewer expanded clones and increased TCR diversity, suggesting age selection. A strong correlation was found between observed TCR beta diversity and the percentage of naive T cells measured by flow cytometry.

This sequence originates from a middle-aged woman in good health. Sequenced: blood. The chain is encoded by TRBV20-1 joined to TRBJ2-5; TRBD1 fits 9 bases in the junction. The CDR3 protein: CSAGGRTGAQETQYF. The nucleotide sequence reads TGCAGTGCTGGGGGACGGACAGGGGCGCAAGAGACCCAGTACTTC.